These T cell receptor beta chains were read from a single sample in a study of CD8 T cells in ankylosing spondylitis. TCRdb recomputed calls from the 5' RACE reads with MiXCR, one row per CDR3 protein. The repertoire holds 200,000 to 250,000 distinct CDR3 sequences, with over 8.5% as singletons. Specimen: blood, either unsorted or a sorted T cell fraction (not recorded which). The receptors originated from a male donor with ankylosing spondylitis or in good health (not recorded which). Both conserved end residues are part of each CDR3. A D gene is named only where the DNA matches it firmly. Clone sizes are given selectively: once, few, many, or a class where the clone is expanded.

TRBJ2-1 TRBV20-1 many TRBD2 CSAGRLAGKYNEQFF TGCAGTGCTGGTCGACTAGCGGGGAAATACAATGAGCAGTTCTTC
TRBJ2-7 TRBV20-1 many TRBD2 CSARDRASGVYEQYF TGCAGTGCTAGAGATCGGGCTAGCGGAGTCTACGAGCAGTACTTC
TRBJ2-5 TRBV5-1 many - CASSFSWGQETQYF TGCGCCAGCAGCTTCTCGTGGGGCCAAGAGACCCAGTACTTC
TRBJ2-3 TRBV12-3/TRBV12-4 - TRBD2 CASSPGGAPDTQYF TGTGCCAGCAGCCCCGGGGGGGCCCCAGATACGCAGTATTTT
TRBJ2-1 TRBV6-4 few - CASSPDGGPYNEQFF TGTGCCAGCAGTCCTGACGGGGGGCCGTACAATGAGCAGTTCTTC
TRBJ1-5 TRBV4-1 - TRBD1 CASSQVSGQGAYQPQHF TGCGCCAGCAGCCAAGTTTCGGGACAGGGGGCCTATCAGCCCCAGCATTTT
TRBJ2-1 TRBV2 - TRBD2 CASRRNSGGQNEQFF TGTGCCAGCAGGCGTAATAGCGGGGGGCAGAATGAGCAGTTCTTC
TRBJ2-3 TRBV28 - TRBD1 CASSFRGTGFGDTQYF TGTGCCAGCAGTTTCCGCGGGACAGGGTTCGGAGATACGCAGTATTTT
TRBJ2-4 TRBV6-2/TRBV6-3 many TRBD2 CASRPGLGGGIQYF TGTGCCAGCAGGCCGGGACTCGGGGGGGGCATTCAGTACTTC
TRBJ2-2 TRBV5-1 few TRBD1 CASSQQTGGDTGELFF TGCGCCAGCAGTCAACAGACAGGGGGCGACACCGGGGAGCTGTTTTTT
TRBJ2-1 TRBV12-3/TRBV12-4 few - CASSVYSADNEQFF TGTGCCAGCAGTGTCTACAGTGCGGACAATGAGCAGTTCTTC